A single T cell receptor (beta chain) is shown here with its context. There are many counts of this clonotype. No antigen is known for it. No per-base quality is available; no much larger clone lies one base away. The data belong to a study of spatial heterogeneity in lung cancer (dated by TCRdb to the late 2010s). Context from the whole study: Beta-chain transcripts were consistently detected in greater numbers than alpha-chain transcripts, which likely reflected higher beta-chain transcript abundance. Nonsynonymous mutation counts, determined by whole-exome sequencing of tumor tissue, were related to TCR repertoire features. In the raw uncorrected reads, each unique combination of TCR and UMI appeared on average more than ten times. In non-small cell lung cancer, the study made a quantitative comparison of TCR alpha and beta repertoires among multiple tumor regions, matched nontumor lung and blood. In tumor regions, TCR transcript counts showed a strong correlation with a T cell transcriptional module score derived from matched bulk RNA-seq. Both alpha and beta chains were TCR-sequenced in 210 or so tumor regions, under 85 matched nontumor lung samples and around 54 PBMC samples obtained at surgery. Study-level results and caveats: The count of ubiquitous expanded TCRs correlated with the count of ubiquitous nonsynonymous mutations, and the count of regional expanded TCRs correlated with the count of regional nonsynonymous mutations. Confirming at a functional level the hypothesis that regional TCRs recognize regional mutations was considered to require additional single-cell paired TCR alpha and beta sequencing. TCR-seq was estimated to cover only approximately 6.6% of tumor T cells for alpha chains and approximately 13% for beta chains. The tumor nonsynonymous mutation count correlated with the number of expanded intratumoral alpha and beta TCRs.

The method was 5' RACE. Data came from a NextSeq 500. To allow correction of PCR and sequencing errors, the TCR library protocol tagged every TCR cDNA molecule with a unique molecular identifier. The original methods were these. TCR identification, UMI-based error correction and CDR3 extraction were all carried out with Decombinator tools. TCRs above a frequency of 2 per 1,000, corresponding to the top 1% of the tumor frequency distribution, were defined as expanded. Expanded tumor TCRs statistically deemed absent (corrected P<0.05) from at least one tumor region were classed as regional, and all other expanded tumor TCRs were classed as ubiquitous. Renyi diversity was computed with the R vegan package after each repertoire had been subsampled 100 times to 5,000 TCRs. To build CDR3 similarity networks, amino acid triplet string-kernel similarity was used, and CDR3s were connected when their pairwise similarity was above 0.82. The raw public reads went through TCRdb reprocessing: fastp at Q25, MiXCR clone calling, in-frame beta chains kept. Each CDR3 protein gets just one entry, which takes the most common genes and DNA from the rows behind it. The V and J calls, along with clone size, are taken from TCRdb and not from the paper's own processing. In all, the sample holds some 7,000 distinct CDR3 sequences, and about 3.3% of those were seen once. The top ten hold approximately 15% of the sample.

The time point label, as the study defines it: sample taken at primary tumor resection. The donors were approximately 70 patients from the lung TRACERx cohort who had early-stage, untreated non-small cell lung cancer. TCR sequencing used whole RNA extracted from tumor and nontumor lung tissue, or from cryopreserved PBMC samples, without cell sorting. Patients were selected for TCR sequencing only if sufficient RNA was available from at least two tumor regions. Before selection, tumor and adjacent nontumor lung specimens were reviewed by a lung pathologist. The clonotype was recovered from a male donor with early-stage non-small cell lung cancer. The material sequenced was lung tumor tissue, taken at surgery.

The CDR3 protein is CASSQASGVNEQFF. At the DNA level, the sequence is TGTGCCAGCAGCCAGGCTAGCGGGGTCAATGAGCAGTTCTTC. The chain couples TRBV3-1 to TRBJ2-1, and 9 bases in between align with TRBD2. Trimming removed 3 bases from V and 6 bases from J; the gene matches leave 3 bases unexplained. The germline V gene (reference sequence) supplies CDR1 LGHDT and CDR2 YNNKEL. The CDR3 measures 14 amino acids from cysteine to phenylalanine. Of all the DNA, just the CDR3 is kept, 42 bases in frame from base 1.